Only one count was recorded for the clone carrying this T cell receptor (beta chain). These data are taken from a study of OX40 agonist ivuxolimab in advanced cancers. V was cut by 1 base and J by 6 bases, with 3 bases left in between. This CDR3 spans 12 amino acids. Germline V gene lookup returns CDR1 SGHTA and CDR2 FQGNSA. Profiled with immunoSEQ multiplex PCR; TCRdb holds only in-frame clones, not every one. The repertoire consists of roughly 120,000 clones, with just under 95% occurring once and the leading ten covering under 0.95%. The sample consisted of CD4+ or CD8+ T cells sorted from blood, taken in a trial of the OX40 agonist ivuxolimab. V gene TRBV7-2 combines with J gene TRBJ2-2; D gene ambiguous. This sequence was found in an adult with an advanced solid tumor such as melanoma, head and neck, liver or kidney cancer. Here the CDR3 DNA reads TGTGCCAGCAGCTTAGGTGCCGGGGAGCTGTTTTTT. Amino acids: CASSLGAGELFF.